This T cell receptor beta chain was retrieved from a study of shared clonotypes between healthy human individuals. Findings and caveats of the study: Sampling involved blood alone; tissue repertoires likely differ.

Some clones are missing from TCRdb's copy, which holds only in-frame ones; the method was immunoSEQ multiplex PCR. The table shows around 500,000 clones, with about 85% occurring only once. The CDR3 consists of 16 residues. Germline CDR1 reads GTSNPN; CDR2 reads SVGIG (reference sequence). V was clipped by 5 bases and J by 3 bases, with 23 bases between them. Points on this clone: The target antigen is unknown.

Caucasian adults living in Nashville, Tennessee, provided all samples. The chain combines TRBV30 with TRBJ2-7, with D perhaps given as TRBD1 or TRBD2 (6 bases each). The clonotype was recovered from a woman in her forties in good health. Some clones in this sample may be carry-over from other donors' samples. The source material was PBMCs. CDR3 residues: CAWATQFSGAVYEQYF. The CDR3 DNA follows: TGTGCCTGGGCGACGCAGTTTTCGGGGGCGGTCTACGAGCAGTACTTC.